One sample yielded the 17 T cell receptor beta chains listed below, sequenced in a study of Graves' ophthalmopathy and Graves' hyperthyroidism. Amplification of the TCR beta CDR3 regions used RNA transcripts (as template). HTBI primers primed a first-round RT-PCR, and a second-round multiplex PCR followed. Each CDR3 protein is one row after TCRdb ran MiXCR on the multiplex PCR reads. The top ten clones hold 4.7% of a sample with about 58,000 distinct CDR3 sequences, approximately 52% of them seen once. The sequencing input was peripheral blood. These receptors came from an adult woman with Graves' ophthalmopathy.

The chain uses TRBV29-1 and TRBJ2-7; the D call may be TRBD1 or TRBD2 (6 bases each). From germline, CDR1 is SQVTM and CDR2 ANQGSEA. The CDR3 runs 13 residues. V was pared by 5 bases and J by 2 bases, with 13 bases between. CDR3: CSVRVGGTYEQYF. In DNA, the CDR3 is TGCAGCGTTAGGGTAGGGGGGACCTACGAGCAGTACTTC.

V is TRBV29-1 and J is TRBJ2-1, with D possibly TRBD1 on 5 matching bases. The germline gives CDR1 SQVTM, CDR2 ANQGSEA. The V gene lost 4 bases and the J gene lost 4 bases, with 11 bases spanning the gap. This CDR3 is built from 13 residues. The CDR3 DNA reads as TGCAGCGTTGGTGGGGCTGGTTACAATGAGCAGTTCTTC. It encodes CSVGGAGYNEQFF.

In its sample, this clonotype was seen many times. One base away lies a much larger clone, so this may be a sequencing read error. The chain has TRBV5-1 and TRBJ2-7; D possibly uses TRBD1 or TRBD2 (6 bases each). The CDR3 covers 15 residues. V shed 6 bases and J shed 5 bases, with 21 bases lying between them. CDR1 is SGHRS and CDR2 is YFSETQ in the germline V gene. The CDR3 reads CASTQSSGALDEQYF. The CDR3 DNA sequence: TGCGCCAGCACCCAATCCTCGGGGGCGCTTGACGAGCAGTACTTC.

This clonotype was observed at least ten times. The chain joins TRBV20-1 to TRBJ2-5; D might be TRBD2 (5 bases). Germline CDR1 DFQATT, CDR2 SNEGSKA (reference sequence). Trimming removed 1 base at V and 8 bases at J, with 17 bases between. The CDR3 spans 14 residues. CDR3 DNA sequence: TGCAGTGCTAGAGTAGCCCTAGCCCTTCCTACCCAGTACTTC. It codes for CSARVALALPTQYF.

Many counts were recorded for this clonotype. J is TRBJ2-5 and V is TRBV28, with D possibly matching TRBD1 (6 bases). The CDR3 loop spans 14 amino acids. Germline V gene data show CDR1 as MDHEN and CDR2 as SYDVKM. V was trimmed by 6 bases and J by 7 bases, leaving 18 bases between them. CDR3 coding DNA: TGTGCCAGCAGGGTACAGGGTCCACGCGGGACCCAGTACTTC. Translation: CASRVQGPRGTQYF.

This clonotype was detected many times. The rearrangement uses TRBV6-5 and TRBJ2-7; TRBD1 is a possible D gene (5 bases). Germline assignment: CDR1 MNHEY and CDR2 SVGAGI. CDR3 length: 11 amino acids. V lost 10 bases, J lost 6 bases, and 13 bases lay in between. This chain's CDR3 is CATSMGLEQYF. Written as DNA, the CDR3 is TGTGCCACCTCTATGGGGCTCGAGCAGTACTTC.

This clonotype was seen at least ten times. The chain uses TRBV20-1 and TRBJ2-4; 10 bases line up with TRBD2. CDR3 length: 13 residues. Germline trimming cut 4 bases from V and 10 bases from J; bases unmatched to any gene: 7. Germline V gene lookup returns CDR1 DFQATT and CDR2 SNEGSKA (reference sequence). CDR3 coding DNA: TGCAGTGCTAATAGCGGGGGGACTATAATTCAGTACTTC. The encoded protein is CSANSGGTIIQYF.

V is TRBV29-1 and J is TRBJ2-3; D possibly corresponds to TRBD2 (5 bases). This CDR3 is 15 amino acids long. Trimming stripped 4 bases from V and 1 base from J, with 15 bases between. The germline V gene encodes CDR1 SQVTM and CDR2 ANQGSEA. The chain's CDR3 is CSVGYVGRGTDTQYF. DNA of the CDR3: TGCAGCGTTGGATATGTAGGGAGAGGCACAGATACGCAGTATTTT.

The V call is TRBV24-1, the J call TRBJ2-1, with 9 nucleotides matching TRBD1. This CDR3 has 15 residues. CDR1 and CDR2 from the germline V gene are KGHDR and SFDVKD. V gave up 4 bases and J gave up 8 bases; unmatched junction bases: 8. This chain's CDR3 is CATSERTGEVDEQFF. The CDR3 DNA reads TGTGCCACCAGTGAGCGGACAGGGGAGGTAGATGAGCAGTTCTTC.

This chain links TRBV19 with TRBJ2-2, with 7 bases matching TRBD1. This CDR3 comprises 16 residues. Germline values: CDR1 LNHDA, CDR2 SQIVND (reference sequence). V lost 9 bases and J lost 6; bases outside the gene matches: 16. The CDR3 loop is CASTHRGSSGAGELFF. The CDR3 DNA reads TGTGCCAGCACGCACAGGGGAAGCTCTGGGGCCGGGGAGCTGTTTTTT.

This clonotype was observed many times. This chain joins TRBV6-2 or TRBV6-3 and TRBJ2-6, with TRBD2 matching over 12 bases. Germline V CDR1 and CDR2: MNHEY, SVGEGT. The ends lost 5 bases at V and 2 bases at J; junction bases unmatched: 7. The CDR3 is made up of 18 amino acids. CDR3 coding DNA: TGTGCCAGCAGTCCACGACTAGCGGGAGCCCCTGGGGCCAACGTCCTGACTTTC. Translation gives CASSPRLAGAPGANVLTF.

The rearrangement links TRBV2 to TRBJ1-6, with a possible D match to TRBD1 (5 bases). V lost 7 bases and J lost 8, with 15 bases in between. This CDR3 has 14 residues. CDR1 SNHLY and CDR2 FYNNEI come from the germline V gene. CDR3: CASTGGRDDSPLHF. The CDR3 DNA sequence: TGTGCCAGCACCGGAGGCAGGGATGATTCACCCCTCCACTTT.

V and J are TRBV18 and TRBJ2-5; D assignment may be TRBD1 or TRBD2 (6 bases each). CDR1 and CDR2 from the germline V gene are KGHSH and LQKENI. V was shortened by 2 bases and J by 2 bases, with 15 bases between the two germline ends. There are 16 residues in the CDR3. CDR3 sequence (DNA): TGTGCCAGCTCACCAAGGCCGGGGGCAGCGCAAGAGACCCAGTACTTC. Translation: CASSPRPGAAQETQYF. The variable domain in full, completed from reference TRBV18 and TRBJ2-5, reads NAGVMQNPRHLVRRRGQEARLRCSPMKGHSHVYWYRQLPEEGLKFMVYLQKENIIDESGMPKERFSAEFPKEGPSILRIQQVVRGDSAAYFCASSPRPGAAQETQYFGPGTRLLVL.

This clonotype was observed many times. V gene TRBV20-1 combines with J gene TRBJ2-7, with D perhaps matching TRBD2 (6 bases). CDR3 length: 16 residues. Trimming took 3 bases from V and 0 from J, leaving 18 bases between them. CDR1 and CDR2 (germline): DFQATT, SNEGSKA (reference sequence). The CDR3 region has the DNA TGCAGTGCTAGGGCGATGGTGGGCGGGATCTCCTACGAGCAGTACTTC. Protein sequence: CSARAMVGGISYEQYF.

This clonotype was detected a few times. This clone may be a read error of a much larger clone one base away. V usage is TRBV11-1 and J usage is TRBJ1-4; D remains ambiguous. CDR1 and CDR2 from the germline V gene are SGHAT and FQDESV (reference sequence). The CDR3 runs to 15 residues. In DNA, the CDR3 is TGTGCCAGCAGCGCTCCCCGGGCCTGGAATGAAGAACTGTTTTTT. Translating gives CASSAPRAWNEELFF.

This clonotype came up many times. V and J are TRBV11-2 and TRBJ2-1; D is perhaps TRBD2 (6 bases). CDR3 size: 13 residues. The V gene's germline CDR1 is SGHAT and CDR2 FQNNGV. The V and J ends lost 6 bases and 4 bases respectively, with 10 bases between them. As DNA, the CDR3 is TGTGCCAGCAGTAAAGGGACTTACAATGAGCAGTTCTTC. It specifies CASSKGTYNEQFF.

This clonotype came up many times. The V and J genes are TRBV19 and TRBJ1-5; 9 positions agree with TRBD1. CDR1 is LNHDA and CDR2 is SQIVND in the germline V gene (reference sequence). This CDR3 spans 15 amino acids. Germline trimming cut 7 bases from V and 3 bases from J; bases unmatched to any gene: 7. The CDR3 DNA follows: TGTGCCAGTAAGAACAGGGGGCAAGACAATCAGCCCCAGCATTTT. It specifies CASKNRGQDNQPQHF.